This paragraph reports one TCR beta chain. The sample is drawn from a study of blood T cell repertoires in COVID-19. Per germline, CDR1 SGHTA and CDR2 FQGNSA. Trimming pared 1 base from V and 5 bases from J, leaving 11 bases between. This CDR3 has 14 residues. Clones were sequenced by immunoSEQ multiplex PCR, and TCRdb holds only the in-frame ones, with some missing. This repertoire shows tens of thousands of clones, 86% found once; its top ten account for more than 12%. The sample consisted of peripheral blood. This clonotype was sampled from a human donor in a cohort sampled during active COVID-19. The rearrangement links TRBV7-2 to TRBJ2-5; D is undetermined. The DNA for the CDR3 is TGTGCCAGCAGCTTAGATTTAGTGCGTGAGACCCAGTACTTC. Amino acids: CASSLDLVRETQYF.